This entry lists 14 T cell receptor beta chains sequenced from one sample in a study of T-cell memory formation after mild COVID-19. Using its own MiXCR run on the 5' RACE reads, TCRdb lists one record per CDR3 protein. The repertoire holds over 400,000 distinct CDR3 sequences, with 20% to 25% as singletons. Sample: PBMCs or a T cell subset sorted from them (not recorded which). These receptors were obtained from an adult woman who had mild COVID-19 (a few samples of this study predate the infection). Cell type and time point are not known.

The chain carries TRBV5-6 and TRBJ2-2; unclear D gene. The CDR3 covers 14 residues. CDR1 SGHDT and CDR2 YYEEEE come from the germline V gene. Deletions cut 4 bases from V and 0 bases from J, with 7 bases between. The CDR3 DNA follows: TGTGCCAGCAGCGATAACTCGAACACCGGGGAGCTGTTTTTT. Amino acid sequence: CASSDNSNTGELFF.

This clonotype was counted ten times or more. The V gene is TRBV20-1, the J gene TRBJ2-3; D remains unclear. This CDR3 has 11 amino acids. Trimming cost V 4 bases and J 7 bases, with 9 bases left between them. Germline V gene sequence: CDR1 DFQATT, CDR2 SNEGSKA (reference sequence). Written as DNA, the CDR3 is TGCAGTGCTATTTCTCTGCATACGCAGTATTTT. Protein: CSAISLHTQYF.

This chain connects TRBV12-3 or TRBV12-4 to TRBJ2-1, with TRBD1 matching over 7 bases. Germline trimming cut 4 bases from V and 8 bases from J; bases unmatched to any gene: 5. The length of the CDR3 is 13 residues. As DNA, the CDR3 is TGTGCCAGCAGTTCCCAACAGGGGCATGAGCAGTTCTTC. This sequence encodes CASSSQQGHEQFF.

This clonotype appeared a few times. The chain uses TRBV5-1 and TRBJ2-5, with D possibly being TRBD2 (6 bases). Trimming shortened V by 3 bases and J by 5 bases, and 14 bases separated the two germline ends. The CDR3 sequence is 14 residues long. Germline-derived CDR1 and CDR2 are SGHRS and YFSETQ. CDR3 loop: CASSSLTSRETQYF. The CDR3 DNA is TGCGCCAGCAGCTCGCTGACTAGTAGGGAGACCCAGTACTTC.

The chain combines TRBV6-2 or TRBV6-3 with TRBJ2-1; 9 bases align to TRBD1. The germline V gene has CDR1 MNHEY and CDR2 SVGEGT. The CDR3 has 15 residues. V lost 6 bases, J lost 6 bases, and 9 bases stayed unmatched. CDR3 region: CASSPGGTGFNEQFF. The CDR3, as DNA: TGTGCCAGCAGCCCCGGTGGGACAGGGTTCAATGAGCAGTTCTTC.

This clonotype was seen repeatedly, ten times or more. This chain connects TRBV20-1 to TRBJ2-3, with 10 bases aligning to TRBD2. This CDR3 is 16 amino acids long. CDR1 is DFQATT and CDR2 is SNEGSKA in the germline V gene (reference sequence). Trimming cost V 6 bases and J 2 bases; bases outside gene matches: 11. The CDR3 coding sequence is TGCAGTGCCGCCGGGGCTAGCGGGAGTGCCACAGATACGCAGTATTTT. It codes for CSAAGASGSATDTQYF.

This clonotype was seen more than once but under ten times. The chain uses TRBV6-5 and TRBJ1-1, with D tentatively TRBD1 (6 bases). Germline CDR1 reads MNHEY; CDR2 reads SVGAGI. The V gene lost 7 bases and the J gene lost 0 bases, with 18 bases spanning the gap. The CDR3 extends over 16 amino acids. The CDR3 bases are TGTGCCAGCACCCCGGGTGGGGGGCTGGTGAACACTGAAGCTTTCTTT. It yields the protein CASTPGGGLVNTEAFF.

The genes are TRBV2 and TRBJ1-2; the D is unclear. The CDR3 is made up of 13 amino acids. Trimming took off 0 bases at V and 8 bases at J, with 10 bases between the two ends. Germline V gene sequence: CDR1 SNHLY, CDR2 FYNNEI. This chain's CDR3 is CASSEARVAGYTF. Here the CDR3 DNA reads TGTGCCAGCAGTGAAGCGAGGGTCGCGGGCTACACCTTC.

The chain joins TRBV7-7 to TRBJ2-1; the match to TRBD2 covers 8 bases. This CDR3 contains 17 residues. With 5 bases clipped from V and 5 bases from J, the junction kept 14 bases outside the gene matches. The germline V gene encodes CDR1 SSHAT and CDR2 FNYEAQ (reference sequence). The chain's CDR3 is CASSPFYSGVPNNEQFF. CDR3 in DNA: TGTGCCAGCAGCCCTTTTTATAGCGGGGTGCCGAACAATGAGCAGTTCTTC.

The chain recombines TRBV19 with TRBJ2-7; possibly TRBD1 for D (6 bases). The ends were cut back, 4 bases at V and 5 bases at J, with 12 bases in the middle. The CDR3 contains 13 residues. CDR1 is LNHDA and CDR2 is SQIVND in the germline V gene (reference sequence). This chain's CDR3 is CASSTTGFHEQYF. CDR3 in DNA: TGTGCCAGTAGTACCACAGGGTTCCACGAGCAGTACTTC.

This clonotype has more than one count but fewer than ten. The chain is built from TRBV28 and TRBJ2-1, with TRBD1 as a possible D gene (6 bases). CDR1 and CDR2 from the germline V gene are MDHEN and SYDVKM. Trimming shortened V by 10 bases and J by 1 base, and 20 bases separated the two germline ends. The CDR3 spans 16 residues. CDR3 in amino acids: CAIQREHRVSYNEQFF. CDR3 DNA: TGTGCCATCCAAAGGGAACACAGGGTGTCCTACAATGAGCAGTTCTTC.

This clonotype was counted between two and nine times. The rearrangement joins TRBV7-9 to TRBJ1-2; D remains ambiguous. Trimming pared 2 bases from V and 4 bases from J, leaving 17 bases between. The CDR3 contains 16 residues. CDR1 and CDR2 (germline): SEHNR, FQNEAQ (reference sequence). The CDR3 here is CASSLLLGIAGYGYTF. The CDR3 nucleotides are TGTGCCAGCAGCTTACTCCTAGGCATCGCAGGCTATGGCTACACCTTC. The entire variable domain, with the rest obtained from reference TRBV7-9 and TRBJ1-2, is as follows: DTGVSQNPRHKITKRGQNVTFRCDPISEHNRLYWYRQTLGQGPEFLTYFQNEAQLEKSRLLSDRFSAERPKGSFSTLEIQRTEQGDSAMYLCASSLLLGIAGYGYTFGSGTRLTVV.

This clonotype came up a few times. The gene calls are TRBV7-2 and TRBJ2-1; D is uncertain. CDR1 is SGHTA and CDR2 is FQGNSA in the germline V gene. The CDR3 contains 15 residues. The V gene lost 2 bases and the J gene lost 4 bases, with 12 bases spanning the gap. The CDR3 here is CASSLSRSFYNEQFF. The CDR3 bases are TGTGCCAGCAGCTTAAGCAGGTCATTTTACAATGAGCAGTTCTTC.

This clonotype has more than one count but fewer than ten. The chain couples TRBV7-8 to TRBJ2-5; the match to TRBD1 covers 7 bases. This CDR3 has 15 residues. J was trimmed by 3 bases and V by 5 bases; bases with no gene match: 9. Germline values: CDR1 SGHVS, CDR2 FQNEAQ. CDR3 bases: TGTGCCAGCAGCCTCGGGACAGACCCAAAAGAGACCCAGTACTTC. This codes for CASSLGTDPKETQYF.